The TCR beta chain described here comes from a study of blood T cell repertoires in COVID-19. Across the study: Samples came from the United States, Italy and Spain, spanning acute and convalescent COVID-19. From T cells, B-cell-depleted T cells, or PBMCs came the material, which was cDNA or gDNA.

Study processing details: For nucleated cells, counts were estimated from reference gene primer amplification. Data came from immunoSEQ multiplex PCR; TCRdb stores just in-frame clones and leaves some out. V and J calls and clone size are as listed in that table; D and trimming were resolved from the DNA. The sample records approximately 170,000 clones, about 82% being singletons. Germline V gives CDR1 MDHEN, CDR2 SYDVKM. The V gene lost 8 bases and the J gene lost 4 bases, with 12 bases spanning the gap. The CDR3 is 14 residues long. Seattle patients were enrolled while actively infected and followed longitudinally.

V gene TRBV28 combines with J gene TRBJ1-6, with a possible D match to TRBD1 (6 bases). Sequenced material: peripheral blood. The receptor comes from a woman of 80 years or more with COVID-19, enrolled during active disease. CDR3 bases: TGTGCCAGCGGAGACAGGTCGTATAATTCACCCCTCCACTTT. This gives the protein CASGDRSYNSPLHF.